What follows are 17 T cell receptor beta chains derived from one specimen sequenced in a study of T cells after yellow fever vaccination. In TCRdb, the 5' RACE reads were re-called with MiXCR into one record per CDR3 protein. The repertoire includes approximately 510,000 distinct CDR3 sequences, 21% of them detected once, and approximately 16% sits in the top ten. The specimen was PBMCs, collected about 21 days after the first yellow fever vaccination. The receptors were gathered from a man aged 18 to 30 who received the YFV17D yellow fever vaccine.

This clonotype was counted many times. This sequence joins TRBV5-1 and TRBJ2-3; a weak D match, TRBD2 (6 bases). V dropped 2 bases and J dropped 0 bases, with 10 bases sitting between them. This CDR3 is built from 15 residues. Germline CDR1 is SGHRS and CDR2 is YFSETQ. In DNA form, the CDR3 reads TGCGCCAGCAGCTTTAGCGGCCCGAGCACAGATACGCAGTATTTT. Residues: CASSFSGPSTDTQYF.

The V call is TRBV29-1, the J call TRBJ2-2, with D tentatively TRBD1 or TRBD2 (7 bases each). CDR3 length: 16 residues. Germline CDR1 SQVTM, CDR2 ANQGSEA. V was clipped by 3 bases and J by 4 bases, with 18 bases between them. CDR3 loop: CSVEGHQGGSTGELFF. The CDR3 bases are TGCAGCGTTGAGGGTCATCAGGGGGGGAGCACCGGGGAGCTGTTTTTT.

This chain links TRBV5-4 with TRBJ2-5, with TRBD1 identical over 7 bases. The junction had 10 bases not matched to a gene; V was cut back by 4 bases and J by 4 bases. CDR3 length: 15 amino acids. Looked up from germline, CDR1 is SGHNT and CDR2 is YYREEE (reference sequence). CDR3 DNA sequence: TGTGCCAGCAGCCCCCGCAGGGGGTCAGGAGAGACCCAGTACTTC. As protein: CASSPRRGSGETQYF.

Only a few counts were recorded for this clonotype. V is TRBV7-2 and J is TRBJ2-1; 9 bases fit TRBD2. This CDR3 comprises 15 residues. The germline V gene has CDR1 SGHTA and CDR2 FQGNSA. The junction had 7 bases not matched to a gene; V was cut back by 1 base and J by 9 bases. This CDR3 is CASSLGWRGGSEQFF. In nucleotides, the CDR3 is TGTGCCAGCAGCTTAGGTTGGCGGGGGGGCTCTGAGCAGTTCTTC.

This clonotype showed up just a few times. The gene calls are TRBV27 and TRBJ2-7; D ambiguous. The CDR3 is made up of 14 amino acids. Germline V lookup: CDR1 MNHEY, CDR2 SMNVEV (reference sequence). The V gene lost 5 bases and the J gene lost 7 bases, with 18 bases spanning the gap. The CDR3 loop is CASSLVSGSEEQYF. The CDR3 nucleotides read TGTGCCAGCAGTCTCGTATCAGGAAGTGAGGAGCAGTACTTC.

V gene TRBV10-1 combines with J gene TRBJ2-7; 11 nucleotides agree with TRBD2. The CDR3 has 17 amino acids. The J segment lost 0 bases and the V segment lost 3 bases, leaving 7 bases of the junction unmatched. CDR1 WNHNN and CDR2 SYGVQD come from the germline V gene (reference sequence). The CDR3 loop reads CASSDVAGGISSYEQYF. CDR3 nucleotides: TGCGCCAGCAGTGATGTAGCGGGGGGGATCAGCTCCTACGAGCAGTACTTC.

The rearrangement uses TRBV12-3 or TRBV12-4 and TRBJ1-5; possibly TRBD1 for D (5 bases). The CDR3 length is 14 residues. Trimming stripped 4 bases from V and 5 bases from J, with 12 bases between. As DNA, the CDR3 is TGTGCCAGCAGTTCCCCAGGGTTCGATCAGCCCCAGCATTTT. Residues: CASSSPGFDQPQHF.

V and J are TRBV6-6 and TRBJ2-5; weak D call: TRBD2 (7 bases). V lost 5 bases and J lost 4, with 8 bases in between. The germline V gene has CDR1 MNHNY and CDR2 SVGAGI (reference sequence). This CDR3 is built from 12 residues. CDR3 protein: CASSGGAETQYF. The CDR3 DNA is TGTGCCAGCAGTGGGGGGGCAGAGACCCAGTACTTC.

CDR3: CSARDRGEKLFF. The CDR3 DNA reads as TGCAGTGCTAGAGACAGGGGAGAAAAACTGTTTTTT. The J gene is TRBJ1-4, the V gene TRBV20-1, with D maybe TRBD1 (6 bases). Deletions cut 0 bases from V and 8 bases from J, with 7 bases between. From germline, CDR1 is DFQATT and CDR2 SNEGSKA (reference sequence). This CDR3 has 12 residues.

This clonotype was detected a few times. The chain employs TRBV20-1 and TRBJ1-3; 9 bases agree with TRBD1. Germline CDR1 DFQATT, CDR2 SNEGSKA (reference sequence). CDR3 length equals 13 residues. Trimming removed 5 bases from V and 4 bases from J; junction bases left unmatched: 3. The CDR3 spells CSADRGEGNTIYF. The CDR3 nucleotides read TGCAGTGCTGACAGGGGGGAAGGAAACACCATATATTTT.

This clonotype was observed a few times. This chain uses TRBV11-2 with TRBJ2-3, with a possible D match to TRBD1 (6 bases). With 2 bases removed from V and 6 bases from J, the gap between germline ends came to 15 bases. The CDR3 sequence is 15 residues long. The germline gives CDR1 SGHAT, CDR2 FQNNGV. The CDR3 DNA reads as TGTGCCAGCAGCTTAAACCTGGGGGCCTTGGATACGCAGTATTTT. Amino acid sequence: CASSLNLGALDTQYF.

This chain joins TRBV2 and TRBJ2-7; 8 bases fit TRBD1. Germline V gives CDR1 SNHLY, CDR2 FYNNEI. V shed 3 bases, J shed 0 bases, and the junction held 13 bases outside the gene matches. This CDR3 comprises 18 residues. The CDR3 here is CASSDKDRVRFSSYEQYV. CDR3 nucleotides: TGTGCCAGCAGTGATAAGGACAGGGTGAGGTTTAGCTCCTACGAGCAGTACGTC.

This clonotype was picked up a small number of times. V usage is TRBV15 and J usage is TRBJ2-3; D unclear. The germline gives CDR1 LNHNV, CDR2 YYDKDF (reference sequence). The CDR3 sequence is 13 residues long. The germline V and J ends were trimmed by 3 bases and 4 bases, with 8 bases remaining between them. The CDR3 is CATSRIGPDTQYF. Written as DNA, the CDR3 is TGTGCCACCAGCAGGATTGGCCCAGATACGCAGTATTTT.

This clonotype came up a few times. The rearrangement links TRBV7-8 to TRBJ1-1, with 9 positions matching TRBD1. Germline V lookup: CDR1 SGHVS, CDR2 FQNEAQ. After removal of 4 bases from V and 4 bases from J, the junction contained 7 bases not matched to a gene. The CDR3 extends over 15 amino acids. Here the CDR3 DNA reads TGTGCCAGCAGCTCGCAGACAGGGGGAACCACTGAAGCTTTCTTT. Its translation: CASSSQTGGTTEAFF.

This clonotype occurred once. This chain joins TRBV7-6 and TRBJ2-3; D tentatively reads TRBD1 or TRBD2 (5 bases each). The V gene's germline CDR1 is SGHVS and CDR2 FNYEAQ. Deletions cut 1 base from V and 9 bases from J, with 20 bases between. The CDR3 runs 16 residues. The DNA for the CDR3 is TGTGCCAGCAGCTTAGAAACTGGGACCGTCCCACCGACGCAGTATTTT. It codes for CASSLETGTVPPTQYF.

This clonotype was seen only a few times. CDR3 sequence: CASSFPSGGADTQYF. CDR3 in DNA: TGTGCCAGCAGTTTCCCTAGCGGGGGGGCCGATACGCAGTATTTT. The chain has TRBV12-3 or TRBV12-4 and TRBJ2-3; 12 nucleotides line up with TRBD2. After removal of 3 bases from V and 6 bases from J, the junction contained 4 bases not matched to a gene. The CDR3 length is 15 residues.

This clonotype appeared a few times. The rearrangement joins TRBV20-1 to TRBJ1-2; D is possibly TRBD1 (6 bases). The CDR3 consists of 14 residues. Trimming shortened V by 4 bases and J by 4 bases, and 16 bases separated the two germline ends. Germline assignment: CDR1 DFQATT and CDR2 SNEGSKA (reference sequence). The CDR3 sequence is CSAKDGGLGYGYTF. CDR3 in DNA: TGCAGTGCTAAGGACGGGGGCTTGGGCTATGGCTACACCTTC.